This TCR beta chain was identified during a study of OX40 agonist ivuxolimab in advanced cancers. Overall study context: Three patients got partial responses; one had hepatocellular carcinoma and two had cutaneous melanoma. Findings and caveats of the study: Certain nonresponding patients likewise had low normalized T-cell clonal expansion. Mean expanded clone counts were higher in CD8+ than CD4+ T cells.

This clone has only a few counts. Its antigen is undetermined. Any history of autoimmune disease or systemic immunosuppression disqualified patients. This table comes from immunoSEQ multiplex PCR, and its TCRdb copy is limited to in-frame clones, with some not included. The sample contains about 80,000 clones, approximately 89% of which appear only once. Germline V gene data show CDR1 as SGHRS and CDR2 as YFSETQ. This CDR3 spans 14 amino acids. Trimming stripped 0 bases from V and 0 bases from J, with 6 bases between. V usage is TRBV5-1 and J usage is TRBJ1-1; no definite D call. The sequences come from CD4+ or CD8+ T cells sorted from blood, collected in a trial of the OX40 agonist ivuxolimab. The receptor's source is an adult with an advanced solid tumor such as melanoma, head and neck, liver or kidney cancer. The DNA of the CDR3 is TGCGCCAGCAGCTTGGACGCAGTGAACACTGAAGCTTTCTTT. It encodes CASSLDAVNTEAFF.